The entry that follows covers one TCR beta chain sequence. Its cognate antigen is unknown. Alongside a J-beta primer mix, a sample-barcoded 5' primer served in a second PCR lasting 7 to 11 cycles. No fewer than 3 million CDR3-containing paired-end reads came from each sample. Via MiXCR, TCRdb re-called the 5' RACE reads, giving one row per CDR3 protein. The sample consists of more than 1 million distinct CDR3 sequences, under 45% of them appearing once. This CDR3 comprises 13 residues. Germline V gene sequence: CDR1 LGHDT, CDR2 YNNKEL (reference sequence). V lost 1 base, J lost 7 bases, and 8 bases lay in between. The sample is drawn from a study of blood T cells in healthy people across ages. Overall study findings and caveats: Diversity of TCR beta per million T cells declined in a roughly linear way with age.

In terms of origin and age, donors were healthy Caucasian individuals from Russia aged roughly 6 to 95. Every donor provided roughly 10 milliliters of peripheral blood. The receptor was isolated from a woman between 55 and 75 years old in good health. This chain connects TRBV3-1 to TRBJ2-1; the D is unclear. Sequenced: blood. The CDR3 nucleotides are TGTGCCAGCAGCCAAGGCTATATAAATGAGCAGTTCTTC. This encodes CASSQGYINEQFF.